This is a list of T cell receptor beta chains from one sample in a study of blood T cell repertoires in COVID-19. Assay used: immunoSEQ multiplex PCR; TCRdb lists only in-frame clones, some missing. In the table there are approximately 330,000 clones, roughly 87% of which are singletons. Sequencing used peripheral blood. The origin of the receptors is a man aged 30 to 45 with COVID-19, enrolled during active disease. The CDR3 runs from the conserved cysteine through the conserved F or W. A D gene is named only where the DNA matches it firmly. Size is omitted from some rows. Given values are once, few, many or a class for expanded clones.

>.|TRBJ1-1|TRBV12-3/TRBV12-4|13|.
TGTGCCAGCAGTTTACAGTTGAACACTGAAGCTTTCTTT
CASSLQLNTEAFF
>.|TRBJ2-5|TRBV19|15|.
TGTGCCAGTAGTATAATCTGGGGGGTAAGGGAGACCCAGTACTTC
CASSIIWGVRETQYF
>.|TRBJ1-4|TRBV28|15|.
TGTGCCAGCAGTTTAGGGGGGGCTGTTAAGGGAAAACTGTTTTTT
CASSLGGAVKGKLFF
>TRBD2|TRBJ2-1|TRBV7-6|17|.
TGTGCCAGCAGCCTTCGGACTAGCGGGAGGGCCTACAATGAGCAGTTCTTC
CASSLRTSGRAYNEQFF
>.|TRBJ2-2|TRBV14|15|.
TGTGCCAGCAGCCCCCGCCCCGAGATCTCCGGGGAGCTGTTTTTT
CASSPRPEISGELFF
>TRBD1|TRBJ2-7|TRBV24-1|15|.
TGTGCCACCAGTGATTTGGGGACAGGGGACTACGAGCAGTACTTC
CATSDLGTGDYEQYF
>.|TRBJ2-1|TRBV29-1|13|.
TGCAGCAGCGGCGGCAGCTCCTACAATGAGCAGTTCTTC
CSSGGSSYNEQFF
>TRBD1|TRBJ2-7|TRBV5-1|15|.
TGCGCCAGCAGCTTAGTAGGGGACAGCAGGCACGAGCAGTACTTC
CASSLVGDSRHEQYF
>.|TRBJ1-3|TRBV9|16|once
TGTGCCAGCAGCGTAGTCGGTAGAATCTCTGGAAACACCATATATTTT
CASSVVGRISGNTIYF
>.|TRBJ1-2|TRBV7-8|14|.
TGTGCCAGCAGCTTAGCTATAGGGGTTTATGGCTACACCTTC
CASSLAIGVYGYTF
>TRBD2|TRBJ2-5|TRBV7-2|16|.
TGTGCCAGCAGCTTAGTCTCGGGAGGGCCGGGTGAGACCCAGTACTTC
CASSLVSGGPGETQYF
>TRBD1|TRBJ1-2|TRBV19|18|.
TGTGCCAGTAGTATCACCCGGGACAGGGTTACAACGAACTATGGCTACACCTTC
CASSITRDRVTTNYGYTF
>.|TRBJ1-2|TRBV5-5|14|.
TGTGCCAGCAGCTTGGGCCGGGTACCCTATGGCTACACCTTC
CASSLGRVPYGYTF
>TRBD2|TRBJ2-1|TRBV6-5|14|.
TGTGCCAGCAGGTCCGGGACTAGCGGGGGGGATCGGTTCTTC
CASRSGTSGGDRFF
>.|TRBJ2-7|TRBV3-1/TRBV3-2|15|.
TGTGCCAGCAGCCAAGCGGCAGGCGTCTCCTACGAGCAGTACTTC
CASSQAAGVSYEQYF
>TRBD1|TRBJ1-2|TRBV28|13|.
TGTGCCAGTACAGGGACAGGGGGCCGTGGCTACACCTTC
CASTGTGGRGYTF
>.|TRBJ2-7|TRBV6-5|13|.
TGTGCCAGCAGTTTTTTAGAATCCTACGAGCAGTACTTC
CASSFLESYEQYF
>TRBD1|TRBJ1-4|TRBV5-1|14|.
TGCGCCAGCAGCATGGACAGGGGCGATGAAAAACTGTTTTTT
CASSMDRGDEKLFF
>TRBD1|TRBJ2-6|TRBV7-6|15|.
TGTGCCAGCAGCTCCGACAGGGCTGGGGCCAACGTCCTGACTTTC
CASSSDRAGANVLTF
>TRBD1|TRBJ2-7|TRBV18|15|.
TGTGCCAGCTCACGATCACAGGGGGCGTTCCACGAGCAGTACTTC
CASSRSQGAFHEQYF
>TRBD1|TRBJ1-1|TRBV7-6|18|once
TGTGCCAGCAGCTTAGTGGGCCGCTACAGGGGGCAGAACACTGAAGCTTTCTTT
CASSLVGRYRGQNTEAFF
>.|TRBJ1-1|TRBV11-3|15|.
TGTGCCAGCAGCTTAGGGGGGGGCGCGGATACCGAAGCTTTCTTT
CASSLGGGADTEAFF
>TRBD1|TRBJ2-2|TRBV10-1|15|once
TGCGCCAGCAGCCCAACCCCGACAGGGTTCGGGGAGCTGTTTTTT
CASSPTPTGFGELFF
>TRBD1|TRBJ1-1|TRBV4-2|17|.
TGTGCCAGCAGCCAAGATAGGACAGGGGGAGGTAGCACTGAAGCTTTCTTT
CASSQDRTGGGSTEAFF
>.|TRBJ2-7|TRBV5-5|14|once
TGTGCCAGCAGCTTGGTCACAGAGTCGTACGAGCAGTACTTC
CASSLVTESYEQYF
>.|TRBJ2-5|TRBV30|12|once
TGTGCCTGGAGTGCCGGGGGAGAGACCCAGTACTTC
CAWSAGGETQYF
>TRBD1|TRBJ1-5|TRBV27|14|once
TGTGCCAGCAGTCACAGGGGATTGGGGCAGCCCCAGCATTTT
CASSHRGLGQPQHF
>TRBD1|TRBJ2-2|TRBV5-1|16|.
TGCGCCAGCAGCGCACAGGGGGCGCGGGACACCGGGGAGCTGTTTTTT
CASSAQGARDTGELFF
>.|TRBJ1-2|TRBV9|15|.
TGTGCCAGCAGCGTAGATTACTTAGCTAACTATGGCTACACCTTC
CASSVDYLANYGYTF
>.|TRBJ1-2|TRBV10-3|19|.
TGTGCCATCAGTGAGTCCGGACCTCTCAGGGAACCCGATACCTATGGCTACACCTTC
CAISESGPLREPDTYGYTF
>.|TRBJ2-3|TRBV29-1|12|.
TGCAGCGCAGGGAGGGGGAAGGATACGCAGTATTTT
CSAGRGKDTQYF
>.|TRBJ2-1|TRBV5-6|16|.
TGTGCCAGCAGCTTGTCAGTCCGGAGCTCCTACAATGAGCAGTTCTTC
CASSLSVRSSYNEQFF
>.|TRBJ2-2|TRBV9|16|.
TGTGCCAGCAGCGGAACTGGACAGCCGAACACCGGGGAGCTGTTTTTT
CASSGTGQPNTGELFF
>.|TRBJ2-3|TRBV24-1|13|.
TGTGCCACCAGTGATTCTTACACAGATACGCAGTATTTT
CATSDSYTDTQYF
>TRBD1|TRBJ1-5|TRBV10-3|15|.
TGTGCCATCAGTGGAGACAGGGGGCTGGGTCAGCCCCAGCATTTT
CAISGDRGLGQPQHF
>.|TRBJ2-1|TRBV6-2/TRBV6-3|18|.
TGTGCCAGCAGTCAAGCCCCGTGGAATCGGGACTCCTACAATGAGCAGTTCTTC
CASSQAPWNRDSYNEQFF
>.|TRBJ2-7|TRBV6-1|14|few
TGTGCCAGCAGTGAACGAGGGCAAACCTACGAGCAGTACTTC
CASSERGQTYEQYF
>TRBD1|TRBJ1-1|TRBV19|14|.
TGTGCCAGTAGTAAAACAGGGGTAGGCACTGAAGCTTTCTTT
CASSKTGVGTEAFF
>TRBD2|TRBJ2-7|TRBV7-2|17|.
TGTGCCAGCAGCAAGACCAGCGGACTAGCGGGAGATTCCGAGCAGTACTTC
CASSKTSGLAGDSEQYF
>TRBD1|TRBJ1-4|TRBV28|15|.
TGTGCCAGCATCAAGGGGGCGGTGGAGGTTGAAAAACTGTTTTTT
CASIKGAVEVEKLFF
>.|TRBJ2-1|TRBV5-1|13|.
TGCGCCAGCAGCTTGTTACAGGCCAATGAGCAGTTCTTC
CASSLLQANEQFF
>.|TRBJ1-2|TRBV15|13|.
TGTGCCACCAGCAGAGGCGGTAACTATGGCTACACCTTC
CATSRGGNYGYTF
>.|TRBJ1-2|TRBV5-6|12|.
TGTGCCAGCAGCACAGGAAACTATGGCTACACCTTC
CASSTGNYGYTF
>TRBD1|TRBJ2-7|TRBV4-2|16|.
TGTGCCAGCAGCCAAGATCCGGGACAGCAATCCTACGAGCAGTACTTC
CASSQDPGQQSYEQYF
>.|TRBJ2-1|TRBV3-1/TRBV3-2|16|.
TGTGCCAGCAGCCCCGGCGTCGCGGGCGTGCTCAATGAGCAGTTCTTC
CASSPGVAGVLNEQFF
>.|TRBJ1-1|TRBV9|13|.
TGTGCCAGCAGCGTAGGGAGTTCCACTGAAGCTTTCTTT
CASSVGSSTEAFF
>.|TRBJ2-5|TRBV18|12|.
TGTGCCAGCTCACCAGAGCTTGAGACCCAGTACTTC
CASSPELETQYF
>.|TRBJ2-6|TRBV19|15|.
TGTGCCAGTAGCCCCCCGTACTCTGGGGCCAACGTCCTGACTTTC
CASSPPYSGANVLTF
>.|TRBJ2-3|TRBV6-5|14|.
TGTGCCAGCTCCAGGGTGCGAGGCACAGATACGCAGTATTTT
CASSRVRGTDTQYF
>.|TRBJ2-7|TRBV5-4|14|.
TGTGCCAGCAGCGAGGACCTTACAGGCTACGAGCAGTACTTC
CASSEDLTGYEQYF
>.|TRBJ2-7|TRBV28|14|.
TGTGCCAGCAGTTTATTGGGAGTCTCCCACGAGCAGTACTTC
CASSLLGVSHEQYF
>.|TRBJ1-1|TRBV2|13|.
TGTGCCAGCATCTGGACGGAGGGGACTGAAGCTTTCTTT
CASIWTEGTEAFF
>TRBD1|TRBJ2-7|TRBV19|15|.
TGTGCCAGTAGTAGAAGGACAGGGGCGGCCTACGAGCAGTACTTC
CASSRRTGAAYEQYF
>TRBD1|TRBJ1-1|TRBV27|15|.
TGTGCCAGCAGTCTCCGACAGGGGGGGAACACTGAAGCTTTCTTT
CASSLRQGGNTEAFF
>.|TRBJ1-2|TRBV4-2|14|.
TGTGCCAGCAGCCCCCGGGGGGATTACTATGGCTACACCTTC
CASSPRGDYYGYTF
>TRBD1|TRBJ1-2|TRBV7-2|17|.
TGTGCCAGCAGCTTCTCCGGGACAGTCACTTCTAACTATGGCTACACCTTC
CASSFSGTVTSNYGYTF
>.|TRBJ1-3|TRBV7-8|17|.
TGTGCCAGCAGCTTGGAGGAAAGGCCGGCCTCTGGAAACACCATATATTTT
CASSLEERPASGNTIYF
>TRBD1|TRBJ2-5|TRBV28|15|.
TGTGCCAGCAGGGCACAGGGGATGTACCAAGAGACCCAGTACTTC
CASRAQGMYQETQYF
>.|TRBJ2-5|TRBV6-2/TRBV6-3|16|once
TGTGCCAGCAGCGCCGGGATAGCGGAGGCCCAAGAGACCCAGTACTTC
CASSAGIAEAQETQYF